This T cell receptor (beta chain) was retrieved from a study of blood T cell repertoires in COVID-19. Study-level background: T cells, B-cell-depleted T cells, or PBMCs provided the cDNA or gDNA that served as material.

Participant age was roughly 18 to 89 years, and participants resided in roughly 25 US areas. Cohorts were based on clinical histories the participants reported. V dropped 4 bases and J dropped 1; count of bases not matched to a gene: 3. The V gene's germline CDR1 is SGHRS and CDR2 YFSETQ. The length of the CDR3 is 15 residues. In its sample, this clone was seen once. Original methodology: Nucleated cell counts were estimated from reference gene primer amplification. The table came from immunoSEQ multiplex PCR; TCRdb's copy has only in-frame clones and leaves some out. The DNA was the basis for D and trimming; V, J and clone size are from that table. The profile shows a few hundred thousand clones, approximately 86% of them singletons.

The sequence came from a woman between 45 and 60 years old with acute COVID-19. The chain employs TRBV5-1 and TRBJ2-3, with 10 positions matching TRBD2. Sequenced sample: PBMCs or T cells enriched from blood (not recorded which). The chain's CDR3 is CASSRLAGGTDTQYF. The CDR3, as DNA: TGCGCCAGCAGCCGGCTAGCGGGAGGCACAGATACGCAGTATTTT.